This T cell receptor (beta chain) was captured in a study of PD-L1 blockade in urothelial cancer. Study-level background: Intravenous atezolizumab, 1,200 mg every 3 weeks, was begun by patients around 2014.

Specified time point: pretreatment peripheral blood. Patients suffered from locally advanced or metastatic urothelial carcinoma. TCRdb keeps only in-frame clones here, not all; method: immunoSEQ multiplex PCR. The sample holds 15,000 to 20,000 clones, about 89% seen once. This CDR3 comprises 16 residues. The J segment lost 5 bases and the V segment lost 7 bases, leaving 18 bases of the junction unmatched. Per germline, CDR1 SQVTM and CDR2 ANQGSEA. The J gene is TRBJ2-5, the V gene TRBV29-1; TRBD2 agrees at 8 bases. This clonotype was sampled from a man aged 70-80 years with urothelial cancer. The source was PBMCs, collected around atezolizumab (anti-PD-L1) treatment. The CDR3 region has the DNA TGCAGCGCCACACCCCCGGGACTAGTCATATCTGAGACCCAGTACTTC. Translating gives CSATPPGLVISETQYF.